This T cell receptor beta chain comes out of a study of blood T cell repertoires in COVID-19 (dated by TCRdb to 2019 to 2021). About the full investigation: Collaborator samples came from the United States, Italy and Spain and covered acute and convalescent phases of COVID-19. The prospective study material was composed of cDNA or gDNA derived from T cells, B-cell-depleted T cells, or PBMCs. The dataset comprised deeply sampled blood TCRbeta repertoires from subjects exposed to, actively infected with, or recovered from COVID-19. The repertoires were released in a freely available public database meant as a resource for research on the immune response to SARS-CoV-2. Samples were obtained from the ongoing ImmuneRACE study (first 160 participants) and from about 1,300 subjects provided by 6 global collaborators. Sample metadata almost always included a de-identified subject ID, COVID-19 status, age in years and sex. Where available, HLA class I and class II types were obtained from metadata supplied by the sample provider rather than from assay-based typing.

The CDR3 has 16 amino acids, counting the end cysteine and phenylalanine. Here the CDR3 DNA is all that survives: 48 bases in frame from base 1. For CDR1 and CDR2, the germline V gene lists KGHSH and LQKENI. Unmatched junction bases come to 8, with V trimmed by 3 bases and J by 0 bases. TCRbeta CDR3 regions were amplified from genomic DNA using the immunoSEQ Assay, a bias-controlled multiplex PCR. The authors' pipeline ran thus. The number of nucleated cells in each sample was estimated by amplification of reference gene primers within the assay. To quantify the absolute abundance of each unique TCRbeta CDR3 rearrangement, sequence reads were collapsed and filtered. Productive Simpson clonality was computed per sample as the square root of Simpson's diversity index over productive rearrangements. Here the immuneACCESS table is served through TCRdb, limited to in-frame sequences with V and J called. Missing clones are a known gap in these copies; in checked studies unresolved V genes cover under half, and the rest lacks a known reason. D and trimming were read from the DNA, whereas the V and J calls and clone size are those reported in that table. This sample has about 220,000 clones in its table, and roughly 84% of those were observed once. Approximately 5% of the sample comes from the top ten.

The paper's findings and limits, for the study overall: How much clinical and demographic metadata was included differed by source and by participant, and the metadata was provided uncurated.

Points on this clone: Its antigen remains unidentified. It has no much larger one-base neighbor in the sample; base qualities were not kept.

Another Seattle source contributed samples from volunteer blood donors who had recovered from COVID-19. Whole blood was collected in K2EDTA tubes by collaborating institutions according to the institutions' own protocols. For TCRbeta analysis, collaborator samples were shipped as frozen whole blood, as isolated PBMCs, or as DNA extracted from either sample type. The chain uses TRBV18 and TRBJ2-7; 7 nucleotides in the junction match TRBD2. The sequenced sample was peripheral blood. This receptor was taken from a woman aged 60-75 years who had recovered from COVID-19. The CDR3 protein sequence reads: CASSPAGSGGSYEQYF. The nucleotide sequence is TGTGCCAGCTCACCGGCTGGCTCGGGGGGCTCCTACGAGCAGTACTTC.